Following are 4 T cell receptor beta chains from one sample sequenced in a study of blood T cell repertoires in COVID-19. Using immunoSEQ multiplex PCR, the repertoire was profiled, and TCRdb retains in-frame clones only, with some absent. Of over 350,000 clones listed, just over 85% were seen once; the top ten hold 1.4% to 1.5%. Sequences were obtained from peripheral blood. The origin of the receptors is a woman in her twenties or thirties with active or convalescent COVID-19.

The chain links TRBV11-2 to TRBJ1-1, with TRBD1 matching over 7 bases. V shed 4 bases, J shed 6 bases, and the junction held 8 bases outside the gene matches. The CDR3 runs 14 residues. Germline V CDR1 and CDR2: SGHAT, FQNNGV. CDR3 DNA sequence: TGTGCCAGCAGCTCCCCCCGACAGGGCGCTGAAGCTTTCTTT. Protein product: CASSSPRQGAEAFF.

The chain links TRBV3-1 (or the pseudogene TRBV3-2) to TRBJ2-5; a weak D match, TRBD1 (5 bases). The V gene's germline CDR1 is LGHDT and CDR2 YNNKEL (reference sequence). Trimming stripped 3 bases from V and 5 bases from J, with 16 bases between. The CDR3 totals 15 residues. The CDR3 DNA reads as TGTGCCAGCAGCCACCTGGCAGGGCAGTCGGAGACCCAGTACTTC. Protein: CASSHLAGQSETQYF.

As concerns this clone: This sample includes further DNA sequences coding for the same CDR3. This chain joins TRBV19 and TRBJ1-5; possible D gene TRBD1, 5 bases. Germline V gene lookup returns CDR1 LNHDA and CDR2 SQIVND (reference sequence). The CDR3 totals 13 residues. Between the trimmed V and J ends, which lost 3 bases and 6 bases, there was a span of 9 bases. As DNA, the CDR3 is TGTGCCAGTAGTATCGGACACCTTCAGCCCCAGCATTTT. It codes for CASSIGHLQPQHF. Full variable domain (missing parts from reference TRBV19 and TRBJ1-5): DGGITQSPKYLFRKEGQNVTLSCEQNLNHDAMYWYRQDPGQGLRLIYYSQIVNDFQKGDIAEGYSVSREKKESFPLTVTSAQKNPTAFYLCASSIGHLQPQHFGDGTRLSIL.

The gene calls are TRBV19 and TRBJ1-5, with 12 bases matching TRBD1. CDR1 is LNHDA and CDR2 is SQIVND in the germline V gene (reference sequence). The CDR3 is made up of 16 amino acids. Germline trimming cut 5 bases from V and 6 bases from J; bases unmatched to any gene: 8. The CDR3 is CASSWGQGAVTQPQHF. CDR3 in DNA: TGTGCCAGTAGTTGGGGACAGGGGGCTGTGACTCAGCCCCAGCATTTT.